Listed here are 17 T cell receptor beta chains from one sample, sequenced in a study of cytomegalovirus exposure and HLA in healthy donors. Primers included in the PCR were 60 Vbeta and 13 Jbeta primers. Produced via immunoSEQ multiplex PCR; TCRdb's table is partial and in-frame only. Of about 97,000 clones listed, around 81% are singletons. The sample consisted of PBMCs. The receptors shown here come from a man aged 35-49 years in good health and CMV-seropositive.

V usage is TRBV4-1 and J usage is TRBJ2-2, with D maybe TRBD1 (6 bases). Looked up from germline, CDR1 is MGHRA and CDR2 is YSYEKL. V lost 0 bases, J lost 4 bases, and 9 bases lay in between. CDR3 length: 15 residues. The DNA for the CDR3 is TGCGCCAGCAGCCAAGAGGGGGCAGCCACCGGGGAGCTGTTTTTT. It translates to CASSQEGAATGELFF.

Only one count was recorded for this clone. The chain employs TRBV4-1 and TRBJ1-2; the D is unclear. From germline, CDR1 is MGHRA and CDR2 YSYEKL. This CDR3 contains 11 residues. The V and J ends lost 1 base and 7 bases respectively, with 4 bases between them. The CDR3 nucleotides read TGCGCCAGCAGCCAAGTCGGTGGCTACACCTTC. Amino acid sequence: CASSQVGGYTF.

The CDR3 nucleotides read TGTGCCAGCAGCCCTAGCTATGCCCCGCAGTATTTT. As protein: CASSPSYAPQYF. The chain combines TRBV7-2 with TRBJ2-3; D is possibly TRBD2 (5 bases). CDR3 length: 12 amino acids. CDR1 is SGHTA, CDR2 FQGNSA, per germline. V was cut by 5 bases and J by 10 bases, with 13 bases left in between.

The chain links TRBV10-3 to TRBJ2-7; 14 positions agree with TRBD2. Germline V lookup: CDR1 ENHRY, CDR2 SYGVKD. The CDR3 runs to 17 residues. J was trimmed by 3 bases and V by 0 bases; bases with no gene match: 4. This CDR3 reads CAISESGTSGGDYEQYF. The DNA for the CDR3 is TGTGCCATCAGTGAGTCTGGGACTAGCGGGGGTGACTACGAGCAGTACTTC.

The chain employs TRBV4-1 and TRBJ2-4, with 7 nucleotides matching TRBD1. Losses at the gene ends were 1 base for V and 9 bases for J; bases not matched to a gene: 6. The CDR3 is made up of 14 amino acids. Looked up from germline, CDR1 is MGHRA and CDR2 is YSYEKL. In DNA form, the CDR3 reads TGCGCCAGCAGCCAAGGACAGGGAAGGGCCATTCAGTACTTC. Amino acid sequence: CASSQGQGRAIQYF.

This clone has only one observation. The rearrangement uses TRBV19 and TRBJ1-1, with 10 bases aligning to TRBD1. V shed 4 bases, J shed 3 bases, and the junction held 5 bases outside the gene matches. The CDR3 is 15 amino acids. The V gene's germline CDR1 is LNHDA and CDR2 SQIVND (reference sequence). The CDR3 nucleotides are TGTGCCAGTAGTACGACAGGGGGCGCCTACACTGAAGCTTTCTTT. The encoded protein is CASSTTGGAYTEAFF.

The chain's CDR3 is CASSLSGNEAFF. The CDR3 region has the DNA TGTGCCAGCAGCTTATCGGGTAATGAAGCTTTCTTT. The V gene is TRBV7-9, the J gene TRBJ1-1; D is unclear. Germline V gene data show CDR1 as SEHNR and CDR2 as FQNEAQ (reference sequence). There are 12 residues in the CDR3. The germline V and J ends were trimmed by 2 bases and 7 bases, with 8 bases remaining between them.

The V and J genes are TRBV7-9 and TRBJ1-1; 7 bases map to TRBD1. Germline trimming cut 7 bases from V and 5 bases from J; bases unmatched to any gene: 10. This CDR3 spans 14 amino acids. Germline V gene data show CDR1 as SEHNR and CDR2 as FQNEAQ (reference sequence). The CDR3 coding sequence is TGTGCCAGCACCCTACAGGGGATATTTACTGAAGCTTTCTTT. Protein: CASTLQGIFTEAFF. Complete variable domain (other parts from reference TRBV7-9 and TRBJ1-1): DTGVSQNPRHKITKRGQNVTFRCDPISEHNRLYWYRQTLGQGPEFLTYFQNEAQLEKSRLLSDRFSAERPKGSFSTLEIQRTEQGDSAMYLCASTLQGIFTEAFFGQGTRLTVV.

The rearrangement uses TRBV11-3 and TRBJ2-1, with TRBD2 matching over 7 bases. With V trimmed by 7 bases and J by 7 bases, 25 bases remained unmatched. This CDR3 comprises 19 residues. Germline lookup yields CDR1 SGHNT and CDR2 YENEEA. The DNA of the CDR3 is TGTGCCAGCACCCAGAGGGGCGGGTGGGGCGGGAGCGGGGCAAATGAGCAGTTCTTC. Its translation: CASTQRGGWGGSGANEQFF.

The chain couples TRBV6-5 to TRBJ1-4; D gene unclear. Trimming stripped 6 bases from V and 0 bases from J, with 11 bases between. The CDR3 is made up of 15 amino acids. CDR1 MNHEY and CDR2 SVGAGI come from the germline V gene. The CDR3 DNA is TGTGCCAGCAGCCCCTGGGCGACAACTAATGAAAAACTGTTTTTT. Translation: CASSPWATTNEKLFF.

This chain links TRBV7-2 with TRBJ2-7, with D unclear. The CDR3 runs to 14 residues. The germline gives CDR1 SGHTA, CDR2 FQGNSA. V was clipped by 0 bases and J by 3 bases, with 9 bases between them. CDR3 residues: CASSLALGGYEQYF. The CDR3 DNA reads as TGTGCCAGCAGCTTAGCGCTAGGTGGCTACGAGCAGTACTTC.

The chain uses TRBV6-1 and TRBJ1-5; D possibly corresponds to TRBD1 (6 bases). Trimming cost V 2 bases and J 6 bases, with 11 bases left between them. From germline, CDR1 is MNHNS and CDR2 SASEGT. The CDR3 covers 14 residues. The CDR3 DNA follows: TGTGCCAGCAGTGAAACAGGGATACGTCAGCCCCAGCATTTT. It encodes CASSETGIRQPQHF.

The rearrangement joins TRBV7-6 to TRBJ2-7; 9 bases agree with TRBD1. This CDR3 comprises 17 residues. The V gene end was trimmed by 1 base and the J gene end by 2 bases; junction bases not matched to a gene: 9. Germline loops: CDR1 SGHVS, CDR2 FNYEAQ. CDR3: CASSLGPRTGDPYEQYF. DNA for the CDR3: TGTGCCAGCAGCTTAGGGCCCAGGACAGGGGACCCCTACGAGCAGTACTTC.

V and J are TRBV6-5 and TRBJ1-5, with a possible D match to TRBD1 (5 bases). Per the germline V gene, CDR1 is MNHEY and CDR2 is SVGAGI. Trimming cost V 4 bases and J 5 bases, with 15 bases left between them. The CDR3 loop spans 15 amino acids. For the CDR3, the DNA is TGTGCCAGCAGTTCCACGCGGGGGTCTCATCAGCCCCAGCATTTT. This gives the protein CASSSTRGSHQPQHF.

The chain recombines TRBV5-1 with TRBJ2-3; D gene ambiguous. Looked up from germline, CDR1 is SGHRS and CDR2 is YFSETQ. Trimming removed 4 bases from V and 0 bases from J, with 9 bases in between. The length of the CDR3 is 14 residues. Here the CDR3 DNA reads TGCGCCAGCAGCGCCCCAGGAAGCACAGATACGCAGTATTTT. Residues: CASSAPGSTDTQYF.

The CDR3 DNA is TGCGCCAGCAGCTCCCGGACAGGGGAGAATACTGAAGCTTTCTTT. Amino acids: CASSSRTGENTEAFF. The chain links TRBV5-1 to TRBJ1-1, with TRBD1 matching over 9 bases. V shed 3 bases and J 5 bases; nucleotides not matched to a gene: 8. Per germline, CDR1 SGHRS and CDR2 YFSETQ. This CDR3 is built from 15 residues.

V gene TRBV27 combines with J gene TRBJ1-4; 9 bases are a match to TRBD1. Germline values: CDR1 MNHEY, CDR2 SMNVEV (reference sequence). The CDR3 contains 16 residues. The V segment lost 5 bases and the J segment 12 bases; nucleotides outside the gene matches: 16. The CDR3 sequence is CASSPRTGALLAELFF. The DNA for the CDR3 is TGTGCCAGCAGTCCCCGGACAGGGGCCCTCCTGGCGGAACTGTTTTTT.